This T cell receptor (beta chain) was sequenced during a study of T cell changes during pregnancy in multiple sclerosis (dated by TCRdb to the late 2010s). Notes on the research overall: The study examined how the T cell repertoire changed over the course of pregnancy in women with multiple sclerosis.

To note about this clone: Its specific antigen is unknown. There are no base qualities to consult, and no much larger clone falls within one base.

Receptor libraries were prepared by the immunoSEQ multiplex PCR assay. In its TCRdb copy, this immuneACCESS table keeps in-frame sequences only and misses some clones. Where compared with another copy, unresolved V genes explain less than half of these, and the others have no known cause. In all, the sample holds 40,000 or so clones, and roughly 90% of those were seen once. The ten largest clones take up around a quarter of the sample. This receptor was identified in a female donor with multiple sclerosis, enrolled in a pregnancy study. The specimen was CD8+ T cells from peripheral blood mononuclear cells, collected before pregnancy.

CDR3 sequence: CASSASGSRGQGSTGELFF. The sequenced DNA: TGTGCCAGCAGTGCGTCTGGCTCACGGGGACAGGGATCTACCGGGGAGCTGTTTTTT. This chain joins TRBV2 to TRBJ2-2; 9 of the junction bases match TRBD1. V ends up 4 bases short and J 5 bases short, with an unmatched junction base count of 17. The CDR3 runs 19 residues from the cysteine to the phenylalanine. Only the CDR3 part of the read is kept: 57 bases, read in frame from the first base. CDR1 and CDR2 were assigned from the germline V gene as SNHLY and FYNNEI.